A single T cell receptor beta chain is shown here with its context. Sequenced by immunoSEQ multiplex PCR; TCRdb stores in-frame clones only, minus some. This sample has about 33,000 clones, with about 95% found just once. The data were obtained in a study of circulating and synovial CD4+ cells in juvenile arthritis. The CDR3 runs to 13 residues. Germline V gene sequence: CDR1 MNHEY, CDR2 SVGAGI. Trimming at V came to 7 bases and at J to 4 bases, leaving 7 bases not matched to a gene. The sample taken for sequencing was CD4+ T cells from blood. This chain uses TRBV6-5 with TRBJ2-7, with TRBD2 identical over 7 bases. The receptor was derived from a human donor with juvenile idiopathic arthritis. Here the CDR3 reads CASNTGLRYEQYF. CDR3 in DNA: TGTGCCAGCAACACGGGACTAAGGTACGAGCAGTACTTC.